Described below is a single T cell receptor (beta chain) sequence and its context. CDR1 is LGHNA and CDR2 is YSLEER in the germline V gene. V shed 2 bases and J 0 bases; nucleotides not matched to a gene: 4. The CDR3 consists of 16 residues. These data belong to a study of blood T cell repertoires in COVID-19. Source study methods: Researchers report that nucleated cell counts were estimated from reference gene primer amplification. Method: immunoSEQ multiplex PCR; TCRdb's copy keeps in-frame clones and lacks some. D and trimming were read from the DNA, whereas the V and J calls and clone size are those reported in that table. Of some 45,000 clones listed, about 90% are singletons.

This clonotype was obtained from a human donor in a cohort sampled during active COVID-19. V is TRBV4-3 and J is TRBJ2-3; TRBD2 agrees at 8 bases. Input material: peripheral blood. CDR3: CASSQTSGFSTDTQYF. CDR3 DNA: TGCGCCAGCAGCCAAACTAGCGGATTCAGCACAGATACGCAGTATTTT.